Presented here are 25 T cell receptor beta chains from one specimen sequenced in a study of T cells in Graves' hyperthyroidism and ophthalmopathy. The CDR3 regions of TCR beta were amplified from RNA transcripts. Carried out on the TCR CDR3, a first-round RT-PCR used the HTBI primer set. In TCRdb, the multiplex PCR reads were re-called with MiXCR into one record per CDR3 protein. The sample contains under 400,000 distinct CDR3 sequences, roughly 17% of which appear only once. Material: blood. The receptor set was obtained from a man aged 30 to 45 with Graves' hyperthyroidism.

This clonotype was detected many times. CDR3 residues: CSADAGAPGTGNTDTQYF. The DNA of the CDR3 is TGCAGTGCCGACGCAGGGGCCCCCGGGACAGGGAACACAGATACGCAGTATTTT. This chain connects TRBV20-1 to TRBJ2-3; the match to TRBD1 covers 9 bases. Germline CDR1 DFQATT, CDR2 SNEGSKA (reference sequence). V gave up 6 bases and J gave up 2 bases; unmatched junction bases: 18. This CDR3 is 18 amino acids long.

This clonotype showed up just a few times. This rearrangement joins TRBV20-1 to TRBJ2-7; 8 bases match TRBD2. V lost 0 bases and J lost 4; bases outside the gene matches: 5. Germline-derived CDR1 and CDR2 are DFQATT and SNEGSKA (reference sequence). CDR3 length: 14 residues. CDR3 amino acids: CSARDGRAGYEQYF. For the CDR3, the DNA is TGCAGTGCTAGAGACGGGAGGGCCGGGTACGAGCAGTACTTC.

Concerning this clonotype itself: One end of the junction varies from germline; a read error may be responsible. The rearrangement joins TRBV5-1 to TRBJ1-4; D is perhaps TRBD1 (6 bases). The length of the CDR3 is 14 residues. CDR1 and CDR2 (germline): SGHRS, YFSETQ. The DNA for the CDR3 is TGCGCCAGCAGCCAGGGGCGGTATAATGGAAAACTGTTTTTT. Translated, it gives CASSQGRYNGKLFF.

This clonotype occurred many times. The chain uses TRBV20-1 and TRBJ2-7; the D call may be TRBD1 or TRBD2 (5 bases each). Germline assignment: CDR1 DFQATT and CDR2 SNEGSKA (reference sequence). The CDR3 totals 16 residues. Trimming removed 6 bases from V and 0 bases from J, with 21 bases in between. The CDR3 spells CSAQQPGGGSSYEQYF. CDR3 coding DNA: TGCAGTGCCCAACAACCCGGTGGGGGAAGCTCCTACGAGCAGTACTTC.

This clonotype has more than one count but fewer than ten. At one end, the junction sequence differs from germline, possibly due to a read error. This chain connects TRBV6-2 or TRBV6-3 to TRBJ2-1; no firm D call. Germline assignment: CDR1 MNHEY and CDR2 SVGEGT. The CDR3 sequence is 12 residues long. The CDR3 nucleotides are TGTGTCAGCAAGGACGGATACAATGAGCAGTTCTTC. Its protein product is CVSKDGYNEQFF.

This clonotype was picked up many times. The rearrangement joins TRBV28 to TRBJ1-1; D call uncertain. This CDR3 contains 11 residues. V shed 5 bases and J shed 1 base, with 2 bases lying between them. In germline, CDR1 is MDHEN, CDR2 SYDVKM. CDR3 nucleotides: TGTGCCAGCAGTAAGAACACTGAAGCTTTCTTT. It translates to CASSKNTEAFF.

The table lists this clonotype with many counts. The chain has TRBV2 and TRBJ1-1, with 8 nucleotides matching TRBD1. CDR3 length: 13 residues. CDR1 and CDR2 from the germline V gene are SNHLY and FYNNEI. The V and J ends lost 7 bases and 4 bases, in that order; junction bases with no gene match: 5. The CDR3 DNA sequence: TGTGCCAGCAATCTTGACAGGGGCACTGAAGCTTTCTTT. Translation: CASNLDRGTEAFF.

The rearrangement uses TRBV5-6 and TRBJ2-1; D call uncertain. V shed 2 bases and J shed 4 bases, with 10 bases lying between them. This CDR3 is 14 amino acids long. CDR1 is SGHDT, CDR2 YYEEEE, per germline. CDR3 amino acids: CASSFFLGYNEQFF. CDR3 nucleotides: TGTGCCAGCAGCTTTTTCTTGGGTTACAATGAGCAGTTCTTC.

This clonotype was counted many times. V usage is TRBV7-8 and J usage is TRBJ2-3; D is ambiguous. This CDR3 comprises 14 residues. From germline, CDR1 is SGHVS and CDR2 FQNEAQ. Trimming left V 5 bases short and J 1 base short, with 10 bases between. CDR3 sequence reads: CASSPSTRTDTQYF. For the CDR3, the DNA is TGTGCCAGCAGCCCCTCGACCCGCACAGATACGCAGTATTTT.

This clonotype occurred many times. At one boundary the junction diverges from the germline segment, which might be a read error. CDR3 loop: CASSLAGYEQYF. The CDR3 nucleotides are TGTGCCAGCAGCTTAGCAGGGTACGAGCAGTACTTC. The chain couples TRBV12-3 or TRBV12-4 to TRBJ2-7, with D perhaps TRBD1 (5 bases). The CDR3 is made up of 12 amino acids.

This clonotype was observed a handful of times. This chain connects TRBV6-1 to TRBJ1-2; no clear D. V lost 11 bases to trimming and J lost 0 bases, with 7 bases between them. The CDR3 covers 11 residues. Per the germline V gene, CDR1 is MNHNS and CDR2 is SASEGT. CDR3 amino acids: CAGNSNYGYTF. The CDR3 bases are TGTGCCGGAAACTCTAACTATGGCTACACCTTC.

The chain carries TRBV11-2 and TRBJ2-5; 9 positions match TRBD1. Germline values: CDR1 SGHAT, CDR2 FQNNGV. Losses at the gene ends were 5 bases for V and 4 bases for J; bases not matched to a gene: 11. The CDR3 covers 16 residues. The CDR3 is CASSARDRVKSETQYF. The CDR3, as DNA: TGTGCCAGCAGCGCGAGGGACAGGGTGAAATCAGAGACCCAGTACTTC.

The sample holds many counts of this clonotype. The chain couples TRBV27 to TRBJ1-1; TRBD1 agrees at 7 bases. This CDR3 has 14 amino acids. The V segment lost 2 bases and the J segment 8 bases; nucleotides outside the gene matches: 8. Per germline, CDR1 MNHEY and CDR2 SMNVEV (reference sequence). CDR3: CASSLKGAAMEAFF. DNA of the CDR3: TGTGCCAGCAGTTTAAAGGGGGCCGCAATGGAAGCTTTCTTT.

The V and J genes are TRBV7-3 and TRBJ2-1, with 9 bases that match TRBD2. Germline assignment: CDR1 SGHTA and CDR2 FQGTGA. J was trimmed by 3 bases and V by 0 bases; bases with no gene match: 12. The CDR3 contains 19 residues. The CDR3 reads CASSLTGLRASGIYNEQFF. CDR3 sequence (DNA): TGTGCCAGCAGCTTAACTGGGCTTCGGGCTAGCGGGATCTACAATGAGCAGTTCTTC.

The chain uses TRBV15 and TRBJ2-7; D is unclear. Trimming removed 0 bases at V and 2 bases at J, with 11 bases between. CDR1 is LNHNV and CDR2 is YYDKDF in the germline V gene (reference sequence). This CDR3 contains 15 residues. CDR3 residues: CATSRDIRPAYEQYF. CDR3 DNA sequence: TGTGCCACCAGCAGAGATATACGACCAGCCTACGAGCAGTACTTC.

V usage is TRBV4-1 and J usage is TRBJ1-2; possibly TRBD1 for D (5 bases). The ends were cut back, 1 base at V and 8 bases at J, with 14 bases in the middle. Germline-derived CDR1 and CDR2 are MGHRA and YSYEKL. The CDR3 is made up of 14 amino acids. The CDR3 loop reads CASSQGSQGGGYTF. The CDR3 DNA reads TGCGCCAGCAGCCAAGGGAGCCAGGGAGGAGGCTACACCTTC.

V usage is TRBV6-5 and J usage is TRBJ2-2, with D possibly TRBD1 on 5 matching bases. The CDR3 has 15 amino acids. Trimming shortened V by 0 bases and J by 7 bases, and 12 bases separated the two germline ends. Per the germline V gene, CDR1 is MNHEY and CDR2 is SVGAGI. CDR3 sequence reads: CASSYSANRHGELFF. DNA for the CDR3: TGTGCCAGCAGTTACTCGGCCAACAGGCACGGGGAGCTGTTTTTT.

This clonotype was found many times. The gene calls are TRBV7-3 and TRBJ2-1; TRBD2 agrees at 8 bases. The CDR3 runs 15 residues. The J segment lost 6 bases and the V segment lost 1 base, leaving 5 bases of the junction unmatched. The germline gives CDR1 SGHTA, CDR2 FQGTGA. In nucleotides, the CDR3 is TGTGCCAGCAGCTTAATAGGGACTAGTCTCAATGAGCAGTTCTTC. Amino acid sequence: CASSLIGTSLNEQFF.

There are a few counts of this clonotype. This rearrangement joins TRBV7-8 to TRBJ2-1; D perhaps matches TRBD1 (6 bases). Between the trimmed V and J ends, which lost 2 bases and 3 bases, there was a span of 8 bases. The germline CDR1 and CDR2 sequences are SGHVS and FQNEAQ. The CDR3 spans 14 residues. The DNA for the CDR3 is TGTGCCAGCAGCTTAACGGACAGCTACAATGAGCAGTTCTTC. Translation gives CASSLTDSYNEQFF. Together with reference TRBV7-8 and TRBJ2-1, the CDR3 gives the full variable domain: GAGVSQSPRYKVAKRGQDVALRCDPISGHVSLFWYQQALGQGPEFLTYFQNEAQLDKSGLPSDRFFAERPEGSVSTLKIQRTQQEDSAVYLCASSLTDSYNEQFFGPGTRLTVL.

This clonotype was observed a few times. The chain uses TRBV9 and TRBJ1-3, with D maybe TRBD1 (5 bases). The CDR3 runs 15 residues. The germline CDR1 and CDR2 sequences are SGDLS and YYNGEE. The V gene lost 4 bases and the J gene lost 3 bases, with 14 bases spanning the gap. The CDR3 DNA is TGTGCCAGCAGCCTATTTGGGGGAAGTGGAAACACCATATATTTT. This sequence encodes CASSLFGGSGNTIYF.

This clonotype was observed at least ten times. The V and J genes are TRBV6-1 and TRBJ1-1, with no clear D. The CDR3 is made up of 17 amino acids. Trimming left V 5 bases short and J 1 base short, with 20 bases between. Germline-derived CDR1 and CDR2 are MNHNS and SASEGT. The chain's CDR3 is CASSQRPGSSPNTEAFF. CDR3 in DNA: TGTGCCAGCAGTCAGAGACCGGGATCCAGCCCGAACACTGAAGCTTTCTTT.

This clonotype was seen a few times. This chain links TRBV19 with TRBJ2-7; perhaps D is TRBD1 or TRBD2 (5 bases each). Trimming pared 7 bases from V and 6 bases from J, leaving 19 bases between. Germline CDR1 reads LNHDA; CDR2 reads SQIVND (reference sequence). This CDR3 has 14 residues. The CDR3 region is CASTPRGERLEQYF. Written as DNA, the CDR3 is TGTGCCAGTACTCCTAGGGGAGAACGTCTCGAGCAGTACTTC.

In its sample, this clonotype was seen many times. The rearrangement uses TRBV18 and TRBJ1-4; TRBD1 agrees at 7 bases. There are 14 residues in the CDR3. Germline loops: CDR1 KGHSH, CDR2 LQKENI. J gave up 7 bases and V 1 base, and 3 bases lay outside the gene matches. CDR3 DNA: TGTGCCAGCTCACCACAGGGGGCAAGTGAAAAACTGTTTTTT. It encodes CASSPQGASEKLFF. Filled out from reference TRBV18 and TRBJ1-4, the complete variable domain reads NAGVMQNPRHLVRRRGQEARLRCSPMKGHSHVYWYRQLPEEGLKFMVYLQKENIIDESGMPKERFSAEFPKEGPSILRIQQVVRGDSAAYFCASSPQGASEKLFFGSGTQLSVL.

This chain links TRBV24-1 with TRBJ1-3; D is undetermined. V gave up 2 bases and J gave up 0 bases, with 4 bases separating them. The CDR3 spans 14 residues. Looked up from germline, CDR1 is KGHDR and CDR2 is SFDVKD. The CDR3 loop reads CATSDSLSGNTIYF. Written as DNA, the CDR3 is TGTGCCACCAGTGATTCCCTCTCTGGAAACACCATATATTTT.

This chain joins TRBV12-3 or TRBV12-4 and TRBJ2-1, with 9 bases matching TRBD1. This CDR3 region has 15 residues. V gave up 3 bases and J gave up 8 bases; unmatched junction bases: 8. In DNA form, the CDR3 reads TGTGCCAGCAGTTTCCCGGGACAGGGTATAGATGAGCAGTTCTTC. It encodes CASSFPGQGIDEQFF.